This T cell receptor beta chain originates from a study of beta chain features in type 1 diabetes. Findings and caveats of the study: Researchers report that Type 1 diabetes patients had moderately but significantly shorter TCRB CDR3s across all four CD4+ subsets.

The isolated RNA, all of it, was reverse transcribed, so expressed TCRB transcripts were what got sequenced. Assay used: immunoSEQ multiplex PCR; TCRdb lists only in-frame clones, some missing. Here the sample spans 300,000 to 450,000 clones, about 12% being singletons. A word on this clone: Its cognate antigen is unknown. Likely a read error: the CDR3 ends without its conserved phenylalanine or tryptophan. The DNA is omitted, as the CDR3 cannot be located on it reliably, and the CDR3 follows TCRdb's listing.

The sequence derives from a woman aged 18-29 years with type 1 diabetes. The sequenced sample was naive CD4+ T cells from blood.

CDR3 sequence reads: CAWSGRGLAGGL. This chain uses TRBV30 with TRBJ2-7; the DNA was not compared with TRBD2, the D call given in the table. The CDR3 extends over 12 residues, inclusive of both ends. From germline, CDR1 is GTSNPN and CDR2 SVGIG (reference sequence).